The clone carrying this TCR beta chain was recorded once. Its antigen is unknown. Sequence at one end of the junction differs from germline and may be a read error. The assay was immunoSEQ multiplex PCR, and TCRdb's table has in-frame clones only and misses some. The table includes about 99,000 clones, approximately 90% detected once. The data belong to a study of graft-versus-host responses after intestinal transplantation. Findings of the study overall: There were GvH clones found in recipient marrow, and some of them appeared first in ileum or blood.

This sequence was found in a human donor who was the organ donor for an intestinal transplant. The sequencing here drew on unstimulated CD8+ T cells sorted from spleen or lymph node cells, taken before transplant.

CDR3 sequence: CASSLSDRGKADAQYF. The CDR3 DNA reads as TGTGCCAGCAGCTTATCGGACAGGGGGAAGGCAGATGCGCAGTATTTT. V is TRBV13 and J is TRBJ2-3; TRBD1 agrees at 10 bases. This CDR3 has 16 residues. The germline CDR1 and CDR2 sequences are PRHDT and FYEKMQ (reference sequence).